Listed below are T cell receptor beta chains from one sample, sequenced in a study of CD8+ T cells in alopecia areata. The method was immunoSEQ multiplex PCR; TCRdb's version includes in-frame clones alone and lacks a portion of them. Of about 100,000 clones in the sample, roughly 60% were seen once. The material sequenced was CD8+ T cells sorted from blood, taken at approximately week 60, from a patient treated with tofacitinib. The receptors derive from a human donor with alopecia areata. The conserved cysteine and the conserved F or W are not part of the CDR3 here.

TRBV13,ASSRGTGPGDYGYT
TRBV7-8,ASSTGQKGQPQH
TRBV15,ATSRDRVGEQF
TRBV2,ASSESDNEQF
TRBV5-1,ASSQLLGQNYEQY
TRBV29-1,SVLTGNVEAF
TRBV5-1,ASSLVAGGHYEQY
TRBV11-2,ASSPDRAQNYGYT
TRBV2,ASETRDSPEAF
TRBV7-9,ASRKRTDINTEAF
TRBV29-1,SFTGGSTEAF
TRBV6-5,ASARAGATNEKLF
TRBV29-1,SVLGGAENEQF
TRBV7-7,ATWGGSGANVLT
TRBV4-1,ASSPWGSTDTQY
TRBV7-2,ASSLGRPLSGSTGELF
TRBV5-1,ASRPSGGASGANVLT
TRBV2,ASSQTVNTEAF
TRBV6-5,ASRAGTGNNSPLH
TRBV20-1,SALLVYTQY
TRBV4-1,ASSQKESAGDEQY
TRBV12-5,ASGLRDGDYEQY
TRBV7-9,ASSFRDRRETQY
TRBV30,AWSVSGVGHEQY
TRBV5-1,ASSLTGVGGPVTDTQY
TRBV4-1,ASSQVARASNQPQH
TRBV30,AWAGEGGTDTQY
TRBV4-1,ASGGTSVRETQY
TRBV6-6,ASSSDGNTEAF
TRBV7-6,ASSSSRDGHSNQPQH
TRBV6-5,ASRGPGPDYEQY
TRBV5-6,AILKSGELF
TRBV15,ATSREGDFSTDTQY
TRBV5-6,ASSPGTGNTEAF
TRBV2,ASNGRLYSNQPQH
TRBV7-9,ASSTRQGASTDTQY
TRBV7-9,ASKPGQGSSPLH
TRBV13,ASSSEGVSYEQF
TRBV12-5,ASGPTSGDYNEQF
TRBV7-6,ASSLSGRSSYNEQF
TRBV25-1,ASSDGGGIEKLF
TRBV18,ASSPKLEPGQVFYSNQPQH
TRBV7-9,ASSPPGISQETQY
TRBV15,ATSGWGSPASYGYT
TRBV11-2,ASSLYRSFNEKLF
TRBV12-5,ASGLGSLEQY
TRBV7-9,ASSLAKDGGAF
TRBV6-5,ASSLGQSYGYT
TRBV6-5,ASSISWDNQPQH
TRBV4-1,ASSQPGVYGSYNSPLH
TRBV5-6,ASSLLRIAGDQETQY
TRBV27,ASNPLEGGLGEQY
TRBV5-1,ASSGAGTEQY
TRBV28,ASSPPRRGASQETQY
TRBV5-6,ASSSRDRGNEQF
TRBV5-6,ASSLAGGRQRSSYEQY
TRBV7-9,ASSLVQGEYYEQY
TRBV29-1,SVGLGETQY
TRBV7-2,ASSGVDFSSYNSPLH
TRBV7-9,ASSLAGTESSGNTIY